The 8 T cell receptor beta chains below come from one sample, sequenced in a study of T cell responses to AZD1222 COVID-19 vaccine. Produced via immunoSEQ multiplex PCR; TCRdb's table is partial and in-frame only. Among about 67,000 clones listed, under 90% were seen once. The source material was peripheral blood, sampled on day 0 of AZD1222 vaccination. All receptors derive from an adult in good health.

The V and J genes are TRBV7-9 and TRBJ1-3; tentatively, D is TRBD1 (5 bases). CDR1 is SEHNR and CDR2 is FQNEAQ in the germline V gene (reference sequence). V was pared by 3 bases and J by 0 bases, with 15 bases between. The CDR3 has 17 amino acids. The CDR3 protein is CASSLSIGVYSGNTIYF. DNA of the CDR3: TGTGCCAGCAGCTTGTCTATAGGGGTCTACTCTGGAAACACCATATATTTT.

V and J are TRBV5-6 and TRBJ1-1; D remains ambiguous. The V end lost 2 bases, the J end lost 5 bases, and 10 bases lay between the germline ends. CDR1 is SGHDT, CDR2 YYEEEE, per germline. CDR3 length: 13 residues. The CDR3 DNA follows: TGTGCCAGCAGCTTCCCAGTGTCGACTGAAGCTTTCTTT. This translates into CASSFPVSTEAFF.

CDR3 sequence: CASSPRMQETQYF. The CDR3 DNA reads as TGCGCCAGCAGCCCCCGGATGCAAGAGACCCAGTACTTC. The rearrangement uses TRBV4-3 and TRBJ2-5; D is ambiguous. Germline V lookup: CDR1 LGHNA, CDR2 YSLEER. The CDR3 spans 13 residues. Deletions cut 4 bases from V and 2 bases from J, with 8 bases between.

This chain links TRBV4-1 with TRBJ2-7, with D tentatively TRBD2 (5 bases). The CDR3 covers 14 residues. The V end was cut by 5 bases, the J end by 7 bases, with 18 bases between. Per the germline V gene, CDR1 is MGHRA and CDR2 is YSYEKL. The CDR3 region has the DNA TGCGCCAGCAGCTCCCACTGGGTTGGCGGGGAGCAGTACTTC. This codes for CASSSHWVGGEQYF.

The chain is built from TRBV7-8 and TRBJ1-5; no reliable D call. Per germline, CDR1 SGHVS and CDR2 FQNEAQ. The CDR3 consists of 13 residues. V was pared by 1 base and J by 4 bases, with 5 bases between. The CDR3 DNA is TGTGCCAGCAGCTTAGAGTCAAATCAGCCCCAGCATTTT. Its translation is CASSLESNQPQHF.

The table lists this clone with a count of one. The chain has TRBV2 and TRBJ1-1; no clear D gene. The germline V and J ends were trimmed by 5 bases and 4 bases, with 11 bases remaining between them. The CDR3 has 13 amino acids. In germline, CDR1 is SNHLY, CDR2 FYNNEI. The DNA for the CDR3 is TGTGCCAGCAGTCCGCAGCGGAGCACTGAAGCTTTCTTT. This translates into CASSPQRSTEAFF.

Written as DNA, the CDR3 is TGTGCCAGCAGCCAAAAAGAGGGAGAGACCCAGTACTTC. Its protein product is CASSQKEGETQYF. This rearrangement joins TRBV4-2 to TRBJ2-5; perhaps TRBD2 as D (5 bases). The CDR3 contains 13 residues. In germline, CDR1 is LGHNA, CDR2 YNFKEQ. Deletions cut 2 bases from V and 4 bases from J, with 8 bases between.

This clone is a singleton in its sample. The chain joins TRBV7-8 to TRBJ1-5, with a weak D call TRBD1 (5 bases). Trimming cost V 5 bases and J 10 bases, with 12 bases left between them. Germline CDR1 and CDR2: SGHVS and FQNEAQ. The CDR3 is 12 residues long. In DNA, the CDR3 is TGTGCCAGCAGCCCAGGCACAGGACCCCAGCATTTT. It encodes CASSPGTGPQHF.